These 12 T cell receptor beta chains originate from one sample sequenced in a study of blood T cell repertoires in COVID-19. TCRdb keeps only in-frame clones here, not all; method: immunoSEQ multiplex PCR. The repertoire holds around 160,000 clones, around 81% seen once, with over 10% in the top ten. Sequencing input: peripheral blood. These receptors were taken from a man between 60 and 75 years old with active or convalescent COVID-19.

The chain combines TRBV12-3 or TRBV12-4 with TRBJ2-3; D possibly corresponds to TRBD1 (6 bases). CDR3 size: 13 residues. The V end lost 6 bases, the J end lost 6 bases, and 13 bases lay between the germline ends. CDR3: CASRPTGSDTQYF. In DNA form, the CDR3 reads TGTGCCAGCAGACCAACAGGGTCGGATACGCAGTATTTT.

The rearrangement links TRBV18 to TRBJ2-1; D perhaps matches TRBD1 (6 bases). This CDR3 region has 16 residues. The V and J ends lost 3 bases and 1 base respectively, with 13 bases between them. CDR1 and CDR2 from the germline V gene are KGHSH and LQKENI. For the CDR3, the DNA is TGTGCCAGCTCACCCCAGGGGAAAGGTTCCTACAATGAGCAGTTCTTC. Translating gives CASSPQGKGSYNEQFF.

This chain uses TRBV2 with TRBJ1-5; the D is unclear. Germline lookup yields CDR1 SNHLY and CDR2 FYNNEI. Trimming shortened V by 7 bases and J by 1 base, and 5 bases separated the two germline ends. The CDR3 consists of 12 residues. CDR3 sequence reads: CASMRSNQPQHF. For the CDR3, the DNA is TGTGCCAGCATGCGGAGCAATCAGCCCCAGCATTTT.

This chain joins TRBV6-2 or TRBV6-3 and TRBJ2-7; D gene uncertain. Trimming took 2 bases from V and 1 from J, leaving 12 bases between them. The CDR3 spans 15 residues. The germline CDR1 and CDR2 sequences are MNHEY and SVGEGT. Here the CDR3 DNA reads TGTGCCAGCAGTTACAGTCAGAAATTTTCCTACGAGCAGTACTTC. Its protein is CASSYSQKFSYEQYF.

This chain links TRBV5-6 with TRBJ2-1; possibly TRBD1 for D (6 bases). This CDR3 has 15 amino acids. Trimming stripped 1 base from V and 3 bases from J, with 11 bases between. Germline-derived CDR1 and CDR2 are SGHDT and YYEEEE. The CDR3, as DNA: TGTGCCAGCAGCTTGCGGACAGTTATCTACAATGAGCAGTTCTTC. Amino acid sequence: CASSLRTVIYNEQFF.

J is TRBJ1-2 and V is TRBV7-8; D is perhaps TRBD1 (6 bases). Germline lookup yields CDR1 SGHVS and CDR2 FQNEAQ. With 5 bases removed from V and 4 bases from J, the gap between germline ends came to 20 bases. The CDR3 totals 16 residues. DNA for the CDR3: TGTGCCAGCAGCCCGAGGGCAGGGACAAGTTCCTATGGCTACACCTTC. It codes for CASSPRAGTSSYGYTF.

CDR3 residues: CASSRQNSPLHF. Here the CDR3 DNA reads TGTGCCAGCAGCCGACAGAATTCACCCCTCCACTTT. The chain links TRBV3-1 (or the pseudogene TRBV3-2) to TRBJ1-6; weak D call: TRBD1 (5 bases). V lost 4 bases and J 7 bases, leaving 5 bases between the germline ends. The germline V gene encodes CDR1 LGHDT and CDR2 YNNKEL (reference sequence). The CDR3 covers 12 residues.

This chain joins TRBV5-1 and TRBJ2-1, with 12 bases lining up with TRBD2. V dropped 2 bases and J dropped 5; count of bases not matched to a gene: 14. The germline gives CDR1 SGHRS, CDR2 YFSETQ. This CDR3 has 19 residues. The CDR3 is CASSLTLTSGRMNNNEQFF. In DNA, the CDR3 is TGCGCCAGCAGCTTAACCTTGACTAGCGGGAGAATGAATAACAATGAGCAGTTCTTC.

J is TRBJ2-1 and V is TRBV18; possibly TRBD2 for D (6 bases). The CDR3 runs 15 residues. CDR1 KGHSH and CDR2 LQKENI come from the germline V gene. Trimming removed 3 bases at V and 4 bases at J, with 13 bases between. CDR3 region: CASSPRGSGYNEQFF. In DNA form, the CDR3 reads TGTGCCAGCTCACCCCGGGGGTCTGGTTACAATGAGCAGTTCTTC.

The sample holds one count of this clone. The chain employs TRBV11-2 and TRBJ2-2, with TRBD1 as a possible D gene (5 bases). Looked up from germline, CDR1 is SGHAT and CDR2 is FQNNGV. V was shortened by 5 bases and J by 2 bases, with 12 bases between the two germline ends. This CDR3 is 15 amino acids long. The CDR3 loop reads CASSRQSSNTGELFF. The CDR3 nucleotides are TGTGCCAGCAGCAGACAGTCTTCTAACACCGGGGAGCTGTTTTTT.

The chain recombines TRBV5-1 with TRBJ1-4, with D unclear. Trimming pared 3 bases from V and 1 base from J, leaving 7 bases between. The CDR3 has 14 amino acids. CDR1 SGHRS and CDR2 YFSETQ come from the germline V gene. CDR3 bases: TGCGCCAGCAGCTATTCGGGAACTAATGAAAAACTGTTTTTT. This sequence encodes CASSYSGTNEKLFF.

The J gene is TRBJ1-5, the V gene TRBV6-2 or TRBV6-3; D is unclear. Germline CDR1 reads MNHEY; CDR2 reads SVGEGT. The CDR3 spans 18 residues. V was cut by 5 bases and J by 2 bases, with 22 bases left in between. The CDR3 loop is CASSMFPVGRRGNQPQHF. DNA for the CDR3: TGTGCCAGCAGTATGTTCCCGGTCGGGAGACGTGGCAATCAGCCCCAGCATTTT.